This TCR beta chain stems from a study of blood T cells in healthy people across ages. Study-wide results and caveats: With naive T cell percentage, TCR beta diversity showed a strong correlation.

It was with a sample-barcoded 5' primer and a J-beta primer mix that a second PCR of about 6 to 12 cycles was run. TCRdb reanalysed the 5' RACE reads using MiXCR and keeps one entry per CDR3 protein. The sample shows 1.5 million to 2 million distinct CDR3 sequences, less than 50% of them seen only once. The germline CDR1 and CDR2 sequences are DFQATT and SNEGSKA (reference sequence). V was shortened by 5 bases and J by 5 bases, with 18 bases between the two germline ends. The length of the CDR3 is 14 residues. This clonotype was seen only a few times. Its specificity is not known. The clonotype comes from a woman aged 35 to 49 in good health. The chain joins TRBV20-1 to TRBJ2-5; unclear D gene. The sequencing input was blood. CDR3 in DNA: TGCAGTGCTCCCGGGCAGGCCAAGAGGGAGACCCAGTACTTC. Amino acid sequence: CSAPGQAKRETQYF.